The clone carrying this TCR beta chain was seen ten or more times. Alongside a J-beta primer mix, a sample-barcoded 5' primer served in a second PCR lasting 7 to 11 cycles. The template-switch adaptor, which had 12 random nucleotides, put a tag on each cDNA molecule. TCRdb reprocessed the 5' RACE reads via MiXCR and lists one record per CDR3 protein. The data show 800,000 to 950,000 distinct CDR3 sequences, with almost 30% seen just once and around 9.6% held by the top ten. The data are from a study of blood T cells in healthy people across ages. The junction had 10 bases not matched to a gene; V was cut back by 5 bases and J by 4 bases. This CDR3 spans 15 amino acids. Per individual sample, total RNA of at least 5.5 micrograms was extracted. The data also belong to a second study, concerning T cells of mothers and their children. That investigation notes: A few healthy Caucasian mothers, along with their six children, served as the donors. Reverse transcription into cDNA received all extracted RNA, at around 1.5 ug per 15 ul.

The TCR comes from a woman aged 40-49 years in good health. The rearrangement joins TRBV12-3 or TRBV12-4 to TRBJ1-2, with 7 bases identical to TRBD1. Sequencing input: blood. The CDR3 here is CASSPTGTDFYGYTF. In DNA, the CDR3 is TGTGCCAGCAGTCCCACCGGGACAGATTTCTATGGCTACACCTTC.